The clone carrying this T cell receptor (beta chain) was detected only a few times. Trimming pared 0 bases from V and 0 bases from J, leaving 7 bases between. Germline V lookup: CDR1 SGHRS, CDR2 YFSETQ. The CDR3 spans 14 residues. The table came from immunoSEQ multiplex PCR; TCRdb's copy has only in-frame clones and leaves some out. The table lists 40,000 to 45,000 clones, about four fifths of them singletons. This specimen comes from a study of lymphopenia after photon versus proton radiotherapy. The V gene is TRBV5-1, the J gene TRBJ2-7; a possible D gene is TRBD1 (5 bases). Sequencing used peripheral blood, obtained from a patient treated with proton-based radiotherapy. The source is a woman in her 70s with pancreatic cancer. The CDR3 spells CASSLGQSSYEQYF. The DNA of the CDR3 is TGCGCCAGCAGCTTGGGACAGAGCTCCTACGAGCAGTACTTC.